This T cell receptor beta chain was profiled in a study of tumor and adjacent non-tumor tissue in lung cancer. Looking at the study overall: About 4.17 million productive TCRbeta reads were obtained per sample on average.

Three rounds of nested PCR, following a modified ARM-PCR protocol, produced the TCRbeta library. Each CDR3 protein is one row after TCRdb ran MiXCR on the multiplex PCR reads. Of approximately 120,000 distinct CDR3 sequences listed, about 65% are singletons. As for this clonotype: A single base separates this from a much larger clone, so it may be a read error.

This sample's RNA came from whole unsorted tissue. The normal lung tissue was taken more than 3 cm from the tumor edge. The sequence derives from a man between 60 and 75 years old with non-small cell lung cancer. The sequencing sample was made of distant non-tumor lung tissue.

DNA for the CDR3: TGCAATGCTAGATTGCCAGGGGGCTATGGCTACACCTTC. Its protein product is CNARLPGGYGYTF. The chain employs TRBV20-1 and TRBJ1-2, with TRBD1 identical over 7 bases. The CDR3 runs 13 residues. Germline values: CDR1 DFQATT, CDR2 SNEGSKA (reference sequence).